This T cell receptor (beta chain) came from a study of early T cells in non-severe SARS-CoV-2 infection. Looking at the study overall: Unsorted whole blood bulk RNA was sequenced, with unpaired chains.

This clonotype was observed a few times. The antigen is unknown. Study observations and caveats: Anti-spike CD8 responses were favored in VDJdb matching, and private and CD4 specificities were missed.

Attachment of unique molecular identifiers to individual cDNA molecules was performed. MiXCR was run by TCRdb on the 5' RACE reads, yielding one entry per CDR3 protein. The repertoire holds almost 45,000 distinct CDR3 sequences, with roughly 6% as singletons. CDR1 is SNHLY, CDR2 FYNNEI, per germline. V was shortened by 4 bases and J by 0 bases, with 10 bases between the two germline ends. The CDR3 is 14 residues long. This TCR came from an adult who was a healthcare worker with PCR-confirmed SARS-CoV-2 infection or an uninfected control (not recorded which). The specimen sequenced was whole blood. V and J are TRBV2 and TRBJ2-7; D not certain. The CDR3: CASSGSEASYEQYF. In DNA form, the CDR3 reads TGTGCCAGCAGTGGGTCTGAGGCCTCCTACGAGCAGTACTTC.